What follows describes a single T cell receptor beta chain. Its antigen is currently unknown. Trimming at V came to 3 bases and at J to 3 bases, leaving 3 bases not matched to a gene. The CDR3 sequence is 15 residues long. CDR1 is SGHTA and CDR2 is FQGTGA in the germline V gene. With ipilimumab providing CTLA-4 blockade, focal radiation was administered to patients who had chemo-refractory metastatic non-small-cell lung cancer. Profiled with immunoSEQ multiplex PCR; TCRdb holds only in-frame clones, not every one. This sample carries tens of thousands of clones, more than 80% of them seen once, and the ten largest clones take approximately 0.8%. This sample is drawn from a study of radiotherapy plus CTLA-4 blockade in lung cancer. Looking at the study overall: In 18% of patients, objective responses were seen; 25% to 40% had disease control. Regarding the study as a whole: Expansion of tumor-derived TCR clones was observed in blood after radiotherapy plus ipilimumab.

Sequencing was performed on peripheral blood, taken from a patient treated with radiotherapy plus ipilimumab. The chain has TRBV7-3 and TRBJ2-1, with 9 bases fitting TRBD2. This clonotype was obtained from a human donor with non-small cell lung cancer who had stable disease on radiotherapy plus ipilimumab. The CDR3 DNA follows: TGTGCCAGCAGCTTCGGGACTAGCAACTACAATGAGCAGTTCTTC. Its protein is CASSFGTSNYNEQFF.